This T cell receptor beta chain originates from a study of cytomegalovirus exposure and HLA in healthy donors. Study results and limitations: The classifier, whose performance was assessed in both the original and validation cohorts, reportedly diagnosed cytomegalovirus status with high specificity and sensitivity. It was likely that a cluster of highly shared sequence variants was a sequencing artifact. A later analysis linked a missense variant in DCLRE1C to the trimming of TCR beta V and J genes.

It was with 60 Vbeta and 13 Jbeta primers that the PCR ran. Assay used: immunoSEQ multiplex PCR; TCRdb lists only in-frame clones, some missing. The data show some 130,000 clones, just under 80% seen once. The germline V gene encodes CDR1 SGHNT and CDR2 YYREEE (reference sequence). The CDR3 spans 14 residues. The V and J ends lost 2 bases and 1 base respectively, with 7 bases between them. On this clone itself: Its antigen is currently unknown.

This receptor was identified in a man aged 25-40 years in good health. The chain carries TRBV5-4 and TRBJ2-4, with a tentative D call TRBD2 (6 bases). The specimen was PBMCs. The CDR3 DNA reads TGTGCCAGCAGCTTCCGGGGGGCCAAAAACATTCAGTACTTC. Translation: CASSFRGAKNIQYF.